The 4 T cell receptor beta chains below come from one sample, sequenced in a study of cytomegalovirus exposure and HLA in healthy donors (dated by TCRdb to about 2017). The library relied on the immunoSEQ multiplex PCR assay. TCRdb retrieved this table from immuneACCESS and kept in-frame rearrangements only. Not all clones are present; in checked studies, unresolved V genes account for under half, and no reason is known for the remainder. The sample records 100,000 to 150,000 clones, 75% to 90% of which are singletons. The ten largest clones add up to 0.95% to 1.5% of the sample. Sequencing was performed on PBMCs. The receptors derive from a woman between 18 and 29 years old in good health and CMV-seronegative.

The chain recombines TRBV6-5 with TRBJ2-5, with 8 positions matching TRBD1. Unmatched junction bases numbered 8, after V lost 6 bases and J lost 2 bases. Germline V CDR1 and CDR2: MNHEY, SVGAGI. This CDR3 is built from 15 residues. The CDR3 is CASSRFGTGQETQYF. In DNA, the CDR3 is TGTGCCAGCAGCCGATTCGGGACAGGTCAAGAGACCCAGTACTTC.

The chain links TRBV6-6 to TRBJ2-3; maybe TRBD1 (5 bases). The CDR3 is 15 residues long. V was shortened by 6 bases and J by 3 bases, with 16 bases between the two germline ends. Germline V gene sequence: CDR1 MNHNY, CDR2 SVGAGI (reference sequence). CDR3 DNA sequence: TGTGCCAGCAGCATAAGGGCCAGGACAACAGATACGCAGTATTTT. Translated: CASSIRARTTDTQYF.

This clone appeared a few times. This chain links TRBV2 with TRBJ2-7; 10 bases line up with TRBD2. Germline CDR1 and CDR2: SNHLY and FYNNEI. The length of the CDR3 is 13 residues. The ends lost 6 bases at V and 5 bases at J; junction bases unmatched: 4. This CDR3 reads CASRLGTSDEQYF. As DNA, the CDR3 is TGTGCCAGCAGACTCGGGACTAGCGACGAGCAGTACTTC.

The V and J genes are TRBV2 and TRBJ1-1; D might be TRBD1 (5 bases). The CDR3 sequence is 12 residues long. Germline V gene data show CDR1 as SNHLY and CDR2 as FYNNEI. The V end lost 6 bases, the J end lost 6 bases, and 11 bases lay between the germline ends. The CDR3 DNA reads TGTGCCAGCAGGGGGTCGACAGCTGAAGCTTTCTTT. Translated: CASRGSTAEAFF.